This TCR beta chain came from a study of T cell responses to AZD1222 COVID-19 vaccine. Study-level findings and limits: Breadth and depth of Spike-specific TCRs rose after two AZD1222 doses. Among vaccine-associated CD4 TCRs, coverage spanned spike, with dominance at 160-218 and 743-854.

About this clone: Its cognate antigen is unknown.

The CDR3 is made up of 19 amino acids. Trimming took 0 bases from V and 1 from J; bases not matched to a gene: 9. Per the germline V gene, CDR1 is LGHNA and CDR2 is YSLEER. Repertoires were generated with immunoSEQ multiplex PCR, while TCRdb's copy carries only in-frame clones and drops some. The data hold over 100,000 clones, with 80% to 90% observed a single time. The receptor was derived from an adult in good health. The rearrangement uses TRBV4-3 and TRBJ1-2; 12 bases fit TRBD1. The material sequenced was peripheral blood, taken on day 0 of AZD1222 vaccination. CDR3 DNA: TGCGCCAGCAGCCAAGAGCCGGGACAGGGGGCGTCGTTTAACTATGGCTACACCTTC. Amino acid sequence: CASSQEPGQGASFNYGYTF.